Below are 4 T cell receptor beta chains sequenced from a single sample in a study of blood T cell repertoires in COVID-19. Clones were sequenced by immunoSEQ multiplex PCR, and TCRdb holds only the in-frame ones, with some missing. Of over 250,000 clones detected, 70% to 90% appear once; the ten largest clones hold around 13%. Material: peripheral blood. These receptors were taken from a woman aged 60 to 75 with acute or convalescent COVID-19.

The rearrangement joins TRBV20-1 to TRBJ1-6; perhaps TRBD1 as D (5 bases). The V gene lost 3 bases and the J gene lost 5 bases, with 11 bases spanning the gap. The germline V gene encodes CDR1 DFQATT and CDR2 SNEGSKA (reference sequence). This CDR3 contains 14 residues. CDR3 in amino acids: CSASTGRDNSPLHF. DNA for the CDR3: TGCAGTGCTAGTACCGGCAGGGATAATTCACCCCTCCACTTT.

The chain combines TRBV9 with TRBJ1-2; D is possibly TRBD1 (6 bases). Germline V gene lookup returns CDR1 SGDLS and CDR2 YYNGEE. Trimming took off 4 bases at V and 3 bases at J, with 16 bases between the two ends. This CDR3 spans 15 amino acids. The CDR3 DNA sequence: TGTGCCAGCAGCCTGACAGGACACAACGACTATGGCTACACCTTC. The encoded protein is CASSLTGHNDYGYTF.

The sample holds a few counts of this clone. The CDR3 protein is CASTSRGYSNQPQHF. CDR3 in DNA: TGTGCCAGCACCTCTCGGGGGTATAGCAATCAGCCCCAGCATTTT. The chain carries TRBV28 and TRBJ1-5, with D possibly matching TRBD1 (5 bases). In germline, CDR1 is MDHEN, CDR2 SYDVKM. The V end was cut by 7 bases, the J end by 0 bases, with 13 bases between. The CDR3 runs to 15 residues.

The rearrangement links TRBV24-1 to TRBJ1-2, with 7 positions matching TRBD1. The CDR3 has 13 amino acids. J was trimmed by 8 bases and V by 9 bases; bases with no gene match: 11. Germline-derived CDR1 and CDR2 are KGHDR and SFDVKD. Written as DNA, the CDR3 is TGTGCCACCGCACCGACAGGGTTTGACGGCTACACCTTC. Residues: CATAPTGFDGYTF.